This TCR beta chain stems from a study of blood T cell repertoires in COVID-19. CDR3 size: 15 residues. Germline V lookup: CDR1 SGHRS, CDR2 YFSETQ. V was trimmed by 4 bases and J by 6 bases, leaving 16 bases between them. As processed by the authors: From reference gene primer amplification, estimates of nucleated cell counts were derived. The assay was immunoSEQ multiplex PCR, and TCRdb's table has in-frame clones only and misses some. V and J calls and clone size come straight from that table; D and trimming were deduced from the DNA. The data show approximately 100,000 clones, approximately 90% seen once.

Source material: peripheral blood. The source of this sequence is a man in his fifties in a cohort sampled during active COVID-19. The V call is TRBV5-1, the J call TRBJ1-4, with a weak D call TRBD1 (6 bases). The CDR3 DNA reads as TGCGCCAGCAGCCCCGGAGGGGGGGGCTATGAAAAACTGTTTTTT. It translates to CASSPGGGGYEKLFF.